This TCR beta chain was captured by sequencing in a study of T cell changes during pregnancy in multiple sclerosis. Method: immunoSEQ multiplex PCR; TCRdb's copy keeps in-frame clones and lacks some. Among tens of thousands of clones listed, 80% to 95% were seen once. The CDR3 runs 16 residues. The germline V gene has CDR1 MNHEY and CDR2 SMNVEV (reference sequence). Trimming at V came to 0 bases and at J to 5 bases, leaving 5 bases not matched to a gene. This clone appeared a single time. V usage is TRBV27 and J usage is TRBJ2-5, with TRBD1 identical over 11 bases. The material sequenced was peripheral blood, taken in the first trimester of pregnancy. This TCR was recovered from a female donor with multiple sclerosis, enrolled in a pregnancy study. The CDR3 here is CASSLSSGTGGETQYF. In nucleotides, the CDR3 is TGTGCCAGCAGTTTATCGAGCGGGACAGGGGGTGAGACCCAGTACTTC.